Presented here are 7 T cell receptor beta chains from one specimen sequenced in a study of T cell responses to AZD1222 COVID-19 vaccine (dated by TCRdb to the early 2020s). The time point label for this specimen denotes: baseline before first vaccination. Library construction relied on the immunoSEQ multiplex PCR assay. The clones in this table, taken by TCRdb from immuneACCESS, are in-frame only. Not every clone is retained; where verified, under half of the shortfall comes from an unresolved V gene, and the cause of the rest is unknown. The sample contains approximately 150,000 clones, 85% to 95% of them found a single time. In total, the top ten clones hold around 0.9% of the sample. Sequenced material: peripheral blood, taken on day 0 of AZD1222 vaccination. The origin of the receptors is an adult in good health.

The count of this clone is one. J is TRBJ1-1 and V is TRBV3-1 (or the pseudogene TRBV3-2), with D perhaps TRBD1 (6 bases). The CDR3 runs 16 residues. V was cut by 0 bases and J by 3 bases, with 14 bases left in between. Germline assignment: CDR1 LGHDT and CDR2 YNNKEL (reference sequence). CDR3 amino acids: CASSQDYRVLDTEAFF. The CDR3 DNA is TGTGCCAGCAGCCAAGATTACAGGGTTTTGGACACTGAAGCTTTCTTT.

The J gene is TRBJ2-7, the V gene TRBV3-1 (or the pseudogene TRBV3-2), with 7 bases matching TRBD2. Trimming cost V 0 bases and J 3 bases; bases outside gene matches: 26. The CDR3 runs to 22 residues. The germline V gene encodes CDR1 LGHDT and CDR2 YNNKEL (reference sequence). DNA for the CDR3: TGTGCCAGCAGCCAAGATTTGGGACTGGGGGGGTTCGCTTCTGAAAGTAGCTACGAGCAGTACTTC. It encodes CASSQDLGLGGFASESSYEQYF.

A single count supports this clone. This chain connects TRBV5-5 to TRBJ1-4; TRBD1 aligns across 7 bases. Germline CDR1 reads SGHKS; CDR2 reads YYEKEE (reference sequence). J was trimmed by 4 bases and V by 3 bases; bases with no gene match: 12. This CDR3 contains 17 residues. CDR3 coding DNA: TGTGCCAGCAGCTCCTCCCTACTACAGGGGATTAATGAAAAACTGTTTTTT. Translated: CASSSSLLQGINEKLFF.

The rearrangement uses TRBV6-5 and TRBJ1-2; D perhaps matches TRBD1 (5 bases). CDR3 length: 14 residues. V lost 6 bases to trimming and J lost 0 bases, with 11 bases between them. The V gene's germline CDR1 is MNHEY and CDR2 SVGAGI. The CDR3 region has the DNA TGTGCCAGCAGAACCGGGACCCCTAACTATGGCTACACCTTC. It codes for CASRTGTPNYGYTF.

The J gene is TRBJ2-3, the V gene TRBV13; possibly TRBD2 for D (6 bases). This CDR3 spans 15 amino acids. Germline CDR1 is PRHDT and CDR2 is FYEKMQ (reference sequence). Trimming cost V 1 base and J 4 bases, with 12 bases left between them. The CDR3 reads CASSLDGGLADTQYF. Written as DNA, the CDR3 is TGTGCCAGCAGCTTAGACGGGGGTTTGGCAGATACGCAGTATTTT.

The chain couples TRBV10-3 to TRBJ2-3; D is uncertain. The germline CDR1 and CDR2 sequences are ENHRY and SYGVKD. The CDR3 extends over 15 amino acids. V lost 4 bases, J lost 2 bases, and 13 bases lay in between. The CDR3 DNA follows: TGTGCCATCAGTGCCACAGAGTTCTTCACAGATACGCAGTATTTT. Amino acids: CAISATEFFTDTQYF.

This chain links TRBV7-8 with TRBJ1-6; 8 nucleotides align to TRBD1. V trimming: 5 bases; J trimming: 5 bases; junction bases outside the gene matches: 5. The CDR3 totals 15 residues. Germline values: CDR1 SGHVS, CDR2 FQNEAQ. CDR3 amino acids: CASSARQGNNSPLHF. The CDR3 DNA reads as TGTGCCAGCAGCGCCAGACAGGGGAATAATTCACCCCTCCACTTT.